The clone carrying this TCR beta chain showed up just a few times. Antigen: not known. Sequenced by immunoSEQ multiplex PCR; TCRdb stores in-frame clones only, minus some. The sample lists 65,000 to 100,000 clones; over 75% were seen once. The entry originates in a study of T cell responses to AZD1222 COVID-19 vaccine. About the study: Pooled together were second doses at about 4 or about 12 weeks.

The germline gives CDR1 MDHEN, CDR2 SYDVKM. The CDR3 sequence is 15 residues long. V lost 6 bases and J 2 bases, leaving 15 bases between the germline ends. Study-level results: White British ancestry dominated among donors, who included more females, and clonal diversity was possibly underestimated. Researchers report vaccine-associated CD4 TCRs spanning spike, with dominance at 160-218 and 743-854.

This chain links TRBV28 with TRBJ2-3; the D gene could be TRBD1 or TRBD2 (6 bases each). Sequenced here: peripheral blood, sampled on day 0 of AZD1222 vaccination. The sequence was collected from an adult in good health. The CDR3 region is CASSRTGTSTDTQYF. Written as DNA, the CDR3 is TGTGCCAGCAGCCGAACAGGGACTTCCACAGATACGCAGTATTTT.